Listed below are T cell receptor beta chains from one sample, sequenced in a study of CD8 T cells in Susac syndrome. TCRdb re-analysed the immunoSEQ multiplex PCR reads in MiXCR, keeping a single row per CDR3 protein. The sample has roughly 120,000 distinct CDR3 sequences; 94% are singletons. Sequenced input: CD4+ T cells from PBMCs. The receptor set was obtained from a human donor with multiple sclerosis. Each CDR3 is given with its conserved first and last residue. The D gene is left open where the match is weak. Clone size is shown for a subset of rows, as once, few, many or a class of expanded clone.

>.|TRBV6-1|.|TRBJ1-5
CASSASSGLVGQPQHF
TGTGCCAGCAGCGCGTCAAGTGGATTGGTCGGACAGCCCCAGCATTTT
>TRBD1|TRBV4-3|.|TRBJ1-2
CASSQGDREYGYTF
TGCGCCAGCAGCCAAGGTGACAGGGAATATGGCTACACCTTC
>.|TRBV28|few|TRBJ1-1
CASSLVGSEAFF
TGTGCCAGCAGTTTAGTAGGGAGTGAGGCTTTCTTT
>TRBD1|TRBV29-1|.|TRBJ2-1
CSVGGQPYNEQFF
TGCAGCGTAGGGGGCCAACCTTACAATGAGCAGTTCTTC
>TRBD1|TRBV7-2|.|TRBJ1-1
CASSFRQGSMNTEAFF
TGTGCCAGCAGCTTCCGACAGGGATCTATGAACACTGAAGCTTTCTTT
>.|TRBV9|.|TRBJ2-2
CASSVAADDGELFF
TGTGCCAGCAGCGTTGCAGCGGATGACGGGGAGCTGTTTTTT
>.|TRBV6-5|.|TRBJ1-2
CASSYSVFDYGYTF
TGTGCCAGCAGTTACTCGGTTTTCGACTATGGCTACACCTTC
>.|TRBV9|.|TRBJ2-7
CASSVGDTHEQYF
TGTGCCAGCAGCGTAGGAGACACCCACGAGCAGTACTTC
>TRBD1|TRBV12-3/TRBV12-4|.|TRBJ1-1
CASSMGQEAFF
TGTGCCAGCAGTATGGGACAGGAAGCTTTCTTT
>.|TRBV12-3/TRBV12-4|.|TRBJ2-7
CASSLAGPYSYEQYF
TGTGCCAGCAGTTTAGCAGGGCCCTACTCCTACGAGCAGTACTTC
>.|TRBV6-1|.|TRBJ1-1
CATAAWGGGGNTEAFF
TGTGCCACTGCTGCTTGGGGGGGCGGCGGGAACACTGAAGCTTTCTTT
>TRBD2|TRBV2|.|TRBJ2-3
CASSGLAGYLGTQYF
TGTGCCAGCAGTGGCCTAGCGGGGTACCTGGGTACGCAGTATTTT
>.|TRBV3-1|.|TRBJ2-3
CASSQAGAGTDTQYF
TGTGCCAGCAGCCAAGCAGGAGCGGGCACAGATACGCAGTATTTT
>TRBD2|TRBV10-3|once|TRBJ2-1
CAISPTSGRDNEQFF
TGTGCCATCAGTCCAACTAGCGGGAGGGACAATGAGCAGTTCTTC
>TRBD1|TRBV20-1|.|TRBJ1-4
CSARSPGQAAEKLFF
TGCAGTGCTAGATCTCCGGGACAGGCTGCAGAAAAACTGTTTTTT
>.|TRBV6-1|.|TRBJ1-3
CASSLNVAGLKSSGNTIYF
TGTGCCAGCAGCCTAAACGTGGCAGGGCTTAAGAGCTCTGGAAACACCATATATTTT
>.|TRBV5-6|.|TRBJ2-5
CASSLPGRETQYF
TGTGCCAGCAGCTTGCCGGGAAGAGAGACCCAGTACTTC
>TRBD1|TRBV7-9|.|TRBJ1-3
CASSWTGTGNTIYF
TGTGCCAGCAGCTGGACAGGGACTGGAAACACCATATATTTT
>.|TRBV3-1|.|TRBJ1-1
CASREVEDTEAFF
TGTGCCAGCAGGGAGGTCGAGGACACTGAAGCTTTCTTT
>.|TRBV2|.|TRBJ2-2
CASSEVPTGELFF
TGTGCCAGCAGTGAAGTCCCCACCGGGGAGCTGTTTTTT
>.|TRBV20-1|.|TRBJ2-7
CSIPKTLGYEQYF
TGCAGTATTCCAAAGACCCTGGGGTACGAGCAGTACTTC
>.|TRBV20-1|.|TRBJ1-5
CSAGDTTGPQHF
TGCAGTGCTGGGGACACCACGGGGCCCCAGCATTTT
>.|TRBV7-6|.|TRBJ1-6
CASSLAPSVPPSPLHF
TGTGCCAGCAGCTTAGCGCCTTCTGTTCCCCCGTCACCCCTCCACTTT
>.|TRBV18|once|TRBJ2-5
CASSPFPGLSETQYF
TGTGCCAGCTCACCCTTCCCGGGACTTTCGGAGACCCAGTACTTC
>TRBD2|TRBV12-3/TRBV12-4|.|TRBJ2-4
CASLGLAGDIQYF
TGTGCCAGCTTAGGTCTAGCGGGAGACATTCAGTACTTC
>.|TRBV10-3|.|TRBJ2-1
CAISEAGVNEQFF
TGTGCCATCAGTGAAGCCGGGGTGAATGAGCAGTTCTTC
>.|TRBV15|.|TRBJ1-1
CATSIDRNTEAFF
TGTGCCACCAGCATCGACAGGAACACTGAAGCTTTCTTT
>.|TRBV5-1|.|TRBJ2-5
CASSLTAGKGETQYF
TGCGCCAGCAGCTTAACGGCAGGAAAAGGAGAGACCCAGTACTTC
>TRBD1|TRBV5-1|.|TRBJ1-2
CASSFNRGPTNYGYTF
TGCGCCAGCAGCTTCAACAGGGGGCCGACAAACTATGGCTACACCTTC
>TRBD1|TRBV18|once|TRBJ1-2
CASSPSGQPGYGYTF
TGTGCCAGCTCACCATCGGGACAGCCTGGATATGGCTACACCTTC
>.|TRBV4-3|.|TRBJ2-5
CASSQDGPAARVQYF
TGCGCCAGCAGCCAAGACGGGCCCGCCGCGCGGGTCCAGTACTTC
>.|TRBV7-9|once|TRBJ1-2
CASSPDTAWDYTF
TGTGCCAGCAGCCCCGATACTGCCTGGGACTACACCTTC
>.|TRBV30|.|TRBJ1-3
CAWTRRGSGNTIYF
TGTGCCTGGACGCGGCGGGGTAGTGGAAACACCATATATTTT
>TRBD1|TRBV5-4|.|TRBJ1-2
CASAFQTGTGTLGYTF
TGTGCCAGCGCGTTTCAGACCGGGACAGGGACATTAGGCTACACCTTC
>TRBD1|TRBV6-2/TRBV6-3|.|TRBJ1-6
CASEQGNSPLHF
TGTGCCAGCGAACAGGGGAATTCACCCCTCCACTTT
>TRBD1|TRBV7-3|.|TRBJ2-2
CASSDRRQGDTGELFF
TGTGCCAGCAGCGACAGACGACAGGGGGACACCGGGGAGCTGTTTTTT
>.|TRBV25-1|.|TRBJ2-2
CASSEVGRGGIPGELFF
TGTGCCAGCAGTGAAGTAGGGAGGGGGGGAATTCCCGGGGAGCTGTTTTTT
>.|TRBV20-1|once|TRBJ2-1
CSARGMRGAYNEQFF
TGCAGTGCTAGGGGTATGCGGGGCGCCTACAATGAGCAGTTCTTC
>.|TRBV28|.|TRBJ1-1
CASSLKWNTEAFF
TGTGCCAGCAGTTTAAAGTGGAACACTGAAGCTTTCTTT
>.|TRBV2|.|TRBJ2-7
CASSELASGQGHEQYF
TGTGCCAGCAGTGAACTCGCCTCTGGGCAGGGCCACGAGCAGTACTTC
>TRBD1|TRBV7-8|once|TRBJ2-7
CASSLGSGQGSYEQYF
TGTGCCAGCAGCTTAGGTTCGGGACAGGGGAGCTACGAGCAGTACTTC
>TRBD1|TRBV6-5|.|TRBJ1-5
CASRRGQGDQPQHF
TGTGCCAGCAGAAGGGGACAGGGGGATCAGCCCCAGCATTTT
>.|TRBV12-3/TRBV12-4|.|TRBJ2-1
CASSPQVGSYNEQFF
TGTGCCAGCAGTCCTCAGGTAGGGTCCTACAATGAGCAGTTCTTC
>TRBD1|TRBV5-1|.|TRBJ2-3
CASSFGGQGATDTQYF
TGCGCCAGCAGCTTTGGGGGACAGGGGGCCACAGATACGCAGTATTTT
>.|TRBV5-1|.|TRBJ2-1
CASSLEGRNEQFF
TGCGCCAGCAGCTTGGAGGGCCGTAATGAGCAGTTCTTC
>.|TRBV5-1|.|TRBJ1-1
CASTQTVGTLNTEAFF
TGCGCCAGCACCCAAACCGTAGGGACACTGAACACTGAAGCTTTCTTT
>.|TRBV27|once|TRBJ1-1
CASTPSGIMNTEAFF
TGTGCCAGCACCCCTTCAGGCATCATGAACACTGAAGCTTTCTTT